These T cell receptor beta chains were read from a single sample in a study of cytomegalovirus exposure and HLA in healthy donors. Repertoires were generated with immunoSEQ multiplex PCR, while TCRdb's copy carries only in-frame clones and drops some. This table has roughly 63,000 clones, more than 70% appearing once. Material for sequencing was PBMCs. Receptor source: a woman aged 40 to 50 in good health and CMV-seropositive. Both conserved end residues are part of each CDR3. Fields, in order: D gene, V gene, J gene, clone size, CDR3 protein, CDR3 DNA. D genes are given only for firm matches. Clone size appears in some rows only: once, few, many, or a class for an expanded clone.

d_gene: TRBD1; v_gene: TRBV7-2; j_gene: TRBJ2-1; abundance: .; CDR3aa: CASSSPGTALYNEQFF; CDR3nt: TGTGCCAGCAGCTCCCCCGGGACAGCCTTATACAATGAGCAGTTCTTC
d_gene: TRBD2; v_gene: TRBV4-3; j_gene: TRBJ2-1; abundance: .; CDR3aa: CASSQLSGGGHNEQFF; CDR3nt: TGCGCCAGCAGCCAGCTTAGCGGGGGGGGACACAATGAGCAGTTCTTC
d_gene: TRBD2; v_gene: TRBV10-3; j_gene: TRBJ2-3; abundance: .; CDR3aa: CAISSTSGGETDTQYF; CDR3nt: TGTGCCATCAGTTCGACTAGCGGGGGGGAAACAGATACGCAGTATTTT
d_gene: .; v_gene: TRBV10-3; j_gene: TRBJ1-1; abundance: .; CDR3aa: CATHKGVNTEAFF; CDR3nt: TGTGCCACCCACAAGGGGGTTAACACTGAAGCTTTCTTT
d_gene: .; v_gene: TRBV14; j_gene: TRBJ2-7; abundance: .; CDR3aa: CASSQKAGEGKQYF; CDR3nt: TGTGCCAGCAGCCAAAAGGCAGGGGAGGGTAAGCAGTACTTC
d_gene: TRBD2; v_gene: TRBV7-2; j_gene: TRBJ2-7; abundance: few; CDR3aa: CASSPLAGASSYEQYF; CDR3nt: TGTGCCAGCAGCCCACTAGCGGGGGCCAGCTCCTACGAGCAGTACTTC
d_gene: .; v_gene: TRBV2; j_gene: TRBJ1-1; abundance: few; CDR3aa: CAARSGSTEAFF; CDR3nt: TGTGCCGCCCGGAGTGGGAGCACTGAAGCTTTCTTT
d_gene: .; v_gene: TRBV6-5; j_gene: TRBJ1-2; abundance: .; CDR3aa: CASSYGGEHYGYTF; CDR3nt: TGTGCCAGCAGTTACGGGGGGGAACACTATGGCTACACCTTC
d_gene: TRBD1; v_gene: TRBV4-3; j_gene: TRBJ1-2; abundance: many; CDR3aa: CASSQASDRGVYGYTF; CDR3nt: TGCGCCAGCAGCCAAGCCTCGGACAGGGGAGTCTATGGCTACACCTTC
d_gene: TRBD1; v_gene: TRBV4-3; j_gene: TRBJ1-2; abundance: .; CDR3aa: CASSQVHRGGVYGYTF; CDR3nt: TGCGCCAGCAGCCAAGTCCACAGGGGAGGAGTCTATGGCTACACCTTC